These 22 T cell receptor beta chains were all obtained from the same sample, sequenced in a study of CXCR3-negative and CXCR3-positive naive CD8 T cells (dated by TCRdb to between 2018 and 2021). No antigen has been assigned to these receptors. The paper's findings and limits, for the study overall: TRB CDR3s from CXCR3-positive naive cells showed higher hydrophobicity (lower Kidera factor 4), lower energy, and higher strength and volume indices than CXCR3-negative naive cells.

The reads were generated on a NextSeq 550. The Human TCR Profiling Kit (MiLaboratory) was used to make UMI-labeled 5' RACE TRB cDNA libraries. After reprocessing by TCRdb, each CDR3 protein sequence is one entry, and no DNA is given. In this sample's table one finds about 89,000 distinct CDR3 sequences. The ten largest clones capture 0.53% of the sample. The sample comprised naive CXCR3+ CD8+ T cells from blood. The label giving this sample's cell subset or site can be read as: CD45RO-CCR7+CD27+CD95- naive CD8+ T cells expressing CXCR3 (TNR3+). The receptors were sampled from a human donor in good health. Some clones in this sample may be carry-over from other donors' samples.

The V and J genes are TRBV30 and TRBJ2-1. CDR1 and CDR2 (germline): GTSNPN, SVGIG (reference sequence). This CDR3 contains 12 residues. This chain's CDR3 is CAWGPSYNEQFF.

CDR3 loop: CASTPYRLDTTQYF. This rearrangement joins TRBV28 to TRBJ2-5; TCRdb's D call, TRBD1, is unchecked because there is no DNA. CDR1 and CDR2 (germline): MDHEN, SYDVKM. The CDR3 loop spans 14 amino acids.

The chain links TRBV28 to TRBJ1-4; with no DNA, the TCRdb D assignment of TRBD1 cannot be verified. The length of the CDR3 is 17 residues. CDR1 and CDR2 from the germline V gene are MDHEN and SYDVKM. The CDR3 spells CASSFPPRDRVGEKLFF. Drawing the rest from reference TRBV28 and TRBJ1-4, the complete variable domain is DVKVTQSSRYLVKRTGEKVFLECVQDMDHENMFWYRQDPGLGLRLIYFSYDVKMKEKGDIPEGYSVSREKKERFSLILESASTNQTSMYLCASSFPPRDRVGEKLFFGSGTQLSVL.

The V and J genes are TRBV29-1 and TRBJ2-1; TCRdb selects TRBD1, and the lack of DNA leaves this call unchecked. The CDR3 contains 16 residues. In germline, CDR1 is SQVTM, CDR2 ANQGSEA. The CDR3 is CSVDPGHILSYNEQFF.

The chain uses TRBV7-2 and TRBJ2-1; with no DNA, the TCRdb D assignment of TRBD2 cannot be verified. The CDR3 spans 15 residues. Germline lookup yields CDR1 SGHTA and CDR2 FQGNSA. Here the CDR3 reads CASLAGVYGLDEQFF.

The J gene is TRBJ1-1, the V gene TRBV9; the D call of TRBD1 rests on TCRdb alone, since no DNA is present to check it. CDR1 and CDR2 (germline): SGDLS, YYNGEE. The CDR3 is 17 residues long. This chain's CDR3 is CASSHRTGPRVDTEAFF.

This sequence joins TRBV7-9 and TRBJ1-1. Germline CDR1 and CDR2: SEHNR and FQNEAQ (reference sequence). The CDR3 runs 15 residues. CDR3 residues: CASSLTYGDNTEAFF. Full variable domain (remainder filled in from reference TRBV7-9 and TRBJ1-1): DTGVSQNPRHKITKRGQNVTFRCDPISEHNRLYWYRQTLGQGPEFLTYFQNEAQLEKSRLLSDRFSAERPKGSFSTLEIQRTEQGDSAMYLCASSLTYGDNTEAFFGQGTRLTVV.

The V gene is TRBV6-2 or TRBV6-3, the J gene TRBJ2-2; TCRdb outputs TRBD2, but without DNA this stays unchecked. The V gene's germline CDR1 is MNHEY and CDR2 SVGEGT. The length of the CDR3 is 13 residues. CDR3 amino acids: CASRWTLTGELFF.

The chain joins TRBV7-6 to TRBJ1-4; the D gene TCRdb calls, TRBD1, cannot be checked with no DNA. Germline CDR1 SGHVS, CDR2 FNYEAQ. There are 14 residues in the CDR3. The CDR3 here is CASSPRDNNEKLFF.

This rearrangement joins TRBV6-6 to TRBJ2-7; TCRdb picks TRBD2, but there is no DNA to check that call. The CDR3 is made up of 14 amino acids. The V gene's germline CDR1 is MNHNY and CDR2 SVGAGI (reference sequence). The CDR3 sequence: CASTSTGPAYEQYF.

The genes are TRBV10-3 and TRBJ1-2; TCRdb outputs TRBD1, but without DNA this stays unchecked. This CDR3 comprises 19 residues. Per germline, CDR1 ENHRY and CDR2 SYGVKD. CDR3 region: CAISDLPGTGGSANYGYTF.

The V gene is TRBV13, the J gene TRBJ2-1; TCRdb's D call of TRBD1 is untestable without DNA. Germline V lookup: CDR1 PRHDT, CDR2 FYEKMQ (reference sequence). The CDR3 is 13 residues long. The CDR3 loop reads CASTNLRDPSRFF.

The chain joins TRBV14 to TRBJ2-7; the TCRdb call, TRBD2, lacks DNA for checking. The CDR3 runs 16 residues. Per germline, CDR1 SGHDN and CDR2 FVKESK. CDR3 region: CASSQEWGRAGDEQYF.

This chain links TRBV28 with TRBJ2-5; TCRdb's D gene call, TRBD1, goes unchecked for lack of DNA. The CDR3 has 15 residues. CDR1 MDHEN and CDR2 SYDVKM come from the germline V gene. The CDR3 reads CASSFSQGLRETQYF.

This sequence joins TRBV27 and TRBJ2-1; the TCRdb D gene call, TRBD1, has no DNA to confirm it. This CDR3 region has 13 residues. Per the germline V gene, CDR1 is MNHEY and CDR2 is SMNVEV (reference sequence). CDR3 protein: CASSSPRGDEQFF.

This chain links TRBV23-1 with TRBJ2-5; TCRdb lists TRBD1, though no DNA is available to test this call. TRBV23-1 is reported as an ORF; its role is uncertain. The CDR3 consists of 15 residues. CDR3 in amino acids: CASRLRGLSQETQYF.

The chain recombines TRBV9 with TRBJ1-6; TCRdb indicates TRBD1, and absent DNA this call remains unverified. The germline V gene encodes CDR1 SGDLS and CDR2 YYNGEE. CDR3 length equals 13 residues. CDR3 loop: CASSAGVGSPLHF.

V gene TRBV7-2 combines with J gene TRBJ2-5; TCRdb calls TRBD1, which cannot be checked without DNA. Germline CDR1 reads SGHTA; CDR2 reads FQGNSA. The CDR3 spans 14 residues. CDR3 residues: CASSYRTPGGTQYF.

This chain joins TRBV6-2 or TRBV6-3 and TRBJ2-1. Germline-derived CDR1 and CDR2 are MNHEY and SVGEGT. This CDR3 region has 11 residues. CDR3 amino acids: CASRPVGEQFF.

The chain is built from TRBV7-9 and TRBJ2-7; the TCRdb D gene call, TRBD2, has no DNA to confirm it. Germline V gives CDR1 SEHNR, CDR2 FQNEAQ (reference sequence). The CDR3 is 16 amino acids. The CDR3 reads CASSSLAGGPTYEQYF.

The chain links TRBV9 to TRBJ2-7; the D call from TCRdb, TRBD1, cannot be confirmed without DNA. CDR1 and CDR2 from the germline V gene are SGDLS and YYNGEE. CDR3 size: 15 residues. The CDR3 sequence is CASSTTGTGESEQYF.

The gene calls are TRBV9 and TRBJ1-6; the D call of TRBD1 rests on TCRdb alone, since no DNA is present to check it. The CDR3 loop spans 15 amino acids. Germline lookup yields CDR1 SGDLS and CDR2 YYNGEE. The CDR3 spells CASSVNGDRVSPLHF.